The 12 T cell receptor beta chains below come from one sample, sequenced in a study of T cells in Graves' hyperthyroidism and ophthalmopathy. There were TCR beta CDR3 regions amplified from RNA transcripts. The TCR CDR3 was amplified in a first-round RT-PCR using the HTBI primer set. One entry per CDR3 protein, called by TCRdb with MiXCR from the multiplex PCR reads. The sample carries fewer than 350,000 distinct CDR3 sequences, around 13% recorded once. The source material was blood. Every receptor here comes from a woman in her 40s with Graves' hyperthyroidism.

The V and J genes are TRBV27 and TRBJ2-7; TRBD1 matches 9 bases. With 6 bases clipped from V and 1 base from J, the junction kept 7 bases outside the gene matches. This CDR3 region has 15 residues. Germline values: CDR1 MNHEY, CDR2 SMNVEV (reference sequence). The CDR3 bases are TGTGCCAGCAGCGAAGGGACAGGGAGATCCTACGAGCAGTACTTC. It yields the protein CASSEGTGRSYEQYF.

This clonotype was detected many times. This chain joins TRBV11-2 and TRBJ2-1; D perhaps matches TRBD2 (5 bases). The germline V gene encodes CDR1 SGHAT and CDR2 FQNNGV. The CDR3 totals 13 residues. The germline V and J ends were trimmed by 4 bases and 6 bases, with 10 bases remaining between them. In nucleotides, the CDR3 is TGTGCCAGCAGCTGGACTTCAGGCAATGAGCAGTTCTTC. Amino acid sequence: CASSWTSGNEQFF.

The CDR3 DNA sequence: TGCGCCAGCAGTTCCGGGACAGGGATTAGGTATGGCTACACCTTC. Its protein product is CASSSGTGIRYGYTF. The V and J genes are TRBV5-1 and TRBJ1-2; the match to TRBD1 covers 9 bases. There are 15 residues in the CDR3. In germline, CDR1 is SGHRS, CDR2 YFSETQ. V gave up 5 bases and J gave up 5 bases; unmatched junction bases: 10.

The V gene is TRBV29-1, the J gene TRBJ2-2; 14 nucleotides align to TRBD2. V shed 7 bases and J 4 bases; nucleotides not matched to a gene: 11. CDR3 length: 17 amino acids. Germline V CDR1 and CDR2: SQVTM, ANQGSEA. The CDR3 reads CSAGGTSGSSSTGELFF. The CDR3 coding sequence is TGCAGCGCTGGAGGGACTAGCGGGAGTTCAAGCACCGGGGAGCTGTTTTTT.

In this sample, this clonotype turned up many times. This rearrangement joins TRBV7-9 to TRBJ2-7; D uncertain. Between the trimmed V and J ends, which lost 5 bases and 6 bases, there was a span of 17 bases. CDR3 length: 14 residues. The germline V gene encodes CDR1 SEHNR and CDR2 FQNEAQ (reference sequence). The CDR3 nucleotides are TGTGCCAGCAGCCCCTCCAGGACCGTAGCCGAGCAGTACTTC. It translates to CASSPSRTVAEQYF.

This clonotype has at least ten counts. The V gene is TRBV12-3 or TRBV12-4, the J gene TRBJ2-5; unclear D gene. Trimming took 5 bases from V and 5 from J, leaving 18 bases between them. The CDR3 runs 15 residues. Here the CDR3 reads CASSIGTLKGETQYF. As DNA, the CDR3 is TGTGCCAGCAGTATCGGAACCCTAAAAGGGGAGACCCAGTACTTC.

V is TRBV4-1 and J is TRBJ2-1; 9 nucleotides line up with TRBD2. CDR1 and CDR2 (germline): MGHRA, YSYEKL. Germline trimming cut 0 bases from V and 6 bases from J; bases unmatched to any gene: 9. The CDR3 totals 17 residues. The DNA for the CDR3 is TGCGCCAGCAGCCAAGATCCCCCCCTAGCGGGACGCAATGAGCAGTTCTTC. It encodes CASSQDPPLAGRNEQFF.

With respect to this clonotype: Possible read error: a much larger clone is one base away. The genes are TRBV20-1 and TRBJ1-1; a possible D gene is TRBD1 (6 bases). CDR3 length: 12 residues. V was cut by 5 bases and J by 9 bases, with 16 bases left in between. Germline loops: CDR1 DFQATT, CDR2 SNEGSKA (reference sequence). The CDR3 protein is CSASAWGPKAFF. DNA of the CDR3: TGCAGTGCTTCTGCTTGGGGGCCTAAAGCTTTCTTT.

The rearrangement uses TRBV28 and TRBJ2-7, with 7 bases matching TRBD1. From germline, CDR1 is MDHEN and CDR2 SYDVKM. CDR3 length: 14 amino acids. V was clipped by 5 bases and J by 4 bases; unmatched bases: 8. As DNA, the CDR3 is TGTGCCAGCAGTCCGGGGACAGTCGGGTACGAGCAGTACTTC. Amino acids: CASSPGTVGYEQYF.

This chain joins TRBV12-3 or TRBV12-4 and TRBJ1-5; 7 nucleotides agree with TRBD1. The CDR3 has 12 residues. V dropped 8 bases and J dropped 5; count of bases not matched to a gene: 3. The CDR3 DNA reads TGTGCCAGCTTCACAGGGGATCAGCCCCAGCATTTT. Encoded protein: CASFTGDQPQHF.

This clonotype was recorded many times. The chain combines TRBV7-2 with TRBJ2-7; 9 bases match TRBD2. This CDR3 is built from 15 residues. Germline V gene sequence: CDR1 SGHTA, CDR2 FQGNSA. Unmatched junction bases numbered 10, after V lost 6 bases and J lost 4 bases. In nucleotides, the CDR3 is TGTGCCAGCAGTCCTAATAGCGGGAGTATGTACGAGCAGTACTTC. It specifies CASSPNSGSMYEQYF.

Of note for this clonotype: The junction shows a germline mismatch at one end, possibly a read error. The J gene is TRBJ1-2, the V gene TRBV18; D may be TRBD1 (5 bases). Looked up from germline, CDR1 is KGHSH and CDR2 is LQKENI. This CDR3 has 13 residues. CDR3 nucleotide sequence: TGTGCCTGCTCACCAGTCAGGGAGGATGGCTACACCTTC. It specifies CACSPVREDGYTF.